These 28 T cell receptor beta chains were sequenced from one sample in a study of T cells after yellow fever vaccination. TCRdb reprocessed the 5' RACE reads with MiXCR, giving one entry per CDR3 protein. In the table there are 500,000 to 550,000 distinct CDR3 sequences, roughly a fifth of which are singletons. Sequencing used PBMCs, obtained less than 25 days after the first yellow fever vaccination. These receptors were taken from a man aged 18 to 29 who received the YFV17D yellow fever vaccine.

This clonotype turned up a few times. The V gene is TRBV6-1, the J gene TRBJ2-3; D ambiguous. Germline V CDR1 and CDR2: MNHNS, SASEGT. This CDR3 region has 14 residues. The V and J ends lost 6 bases and 4 bases respectively, with 14 bases between them. The CDR3 sequence: CASSPITRPDTQYF. The CDR3 coding sequence is TGTGCCAGCAGCCCGATTACAAGGCCAGATACGCAGTATTTT.

This clonotype turned up a few times. The V gene is TRBV6-2 or TRBV6-3, the J gene TRBJ2-7; tentatively, D is TRBD2 (5 bases). CDR1 is MNHEY and CDR2 is SVGEGT in the germline V gene. Trimming left V 2 bases short and J 3 bases short, with 14 bases between. The CDR3 is 15 amino acids. In DNA, the CDR3 is TGTGCCAGCAGTTACGATAGGACTGGGAACTACGAGCAGTACTTC. It codes for CASSYDRTGNYEQYF.

The chain carries TRBV7-3 and TRBJ2-3; D gene unclear. The CDR3 runs 12 residues. CDR1 SGHTA and CDR2 FQGTGA come from the germline V gene. The V and J ends lost 11 bases and 1 base respectively, with 10 bases between them. This CDR3 reads CASGSGTDTQYF. CDR3 coding DNA: TGTGCCTCAGGTTCTGGCACAGATACGCAGTATTTT.

This clonotype was found a few times. CDR3 bases: TGCAGTGCTAGACCAAACAATAACTATGGCTACACCTTC. Translation gives CSARPNNNYGYTF. The genes are TRBV20-1 and TRBJ1-2; D is unresolved. The CDR3 contains 13 residues. Germline V gene sequence: CDR1 DFQATT, CDR2 SNEGSKA (reference sequence). The V end lost 2 bases, the J end lost 1 base, and 8 bases lay between the germline ends.

The rearrangement joins TRBV24-1 to TRBJ2-1; perhaps TRBD1 as D (6 bases). Germline assignment: CDR1 KGHDR and CDR2 SFDVKD. Between the trimmed V and J ends, which lost 5 bases and 9 bases, there was a span of 10 bases. The CDR3 is 12 amino acids. CDR3 bases: TGTGCCACCAGTGTGGGGGCTGGTGAGCAGTTCTTC. The encoded protein is CATSVGAGEQFF.

CDR3 protein: CASSPPGRGASTEAFF. CDR3 DNA sequence: TGTGCCAGCAGCCCCCCGGGTAGGGGGGCAAGCACTGAAGCTTTCTTT. The chain uses TRBV7-2 and TRBJ1-1, with TRBD1 as a possible D gene (6 bases). The germline V and J ends were trimmed by 5 bases and 4 bases, with 20 bases remaining between them. This CDR3 is 16 amino acids long. Germline CDR1 and CDR2: SGHTA and FQGNSA.

This clonotype was found a few times. The V call is TRBV15, the J call TRBJ1-2; D remains unclear. Germline V gene lookup returns CDR1 LNHNV and CDR2 YYDKDF (reference sequence). V was trimmed by 0 bases and J by 1 base, leaving 9 bases between them. This CDR3 has 15 amino acids. CDR3 nucleotide sequence: TGTGCCACCAGCAGAGATCGACACCTTAACTATGGCTACACCTTC. Protein: CATSRDRHLNYGYTF.

V is TRBV28 and J is TRBJ2-1; unclear D gene. This CDR3 contains 15 residues. Germline V gene data show CDR1 as MDHEN and CDR2 as SYDVKM. Trimming took 5 bases from V and 0 from J, leaving 11 bases between them. The CDR3 loop is CASSRTASSYNEQFF. CDR3 nucleotides: TGTGCCAGCAGTCGGACGGCGAGCTCCTACAATGAGCAGTTCTTC.

V gene TRBV4-1 combines with J gene TRBJ1-4; D gene unclear. CDR1 and CDR2 from the germline V gene are MGHRA and YSYEKL. V gave up 0 bases and J gave up 5 bases, with 10 bases separating them. This CDR3 spans 15 amino acids. CDR3 sequence reads: CASSQDEGSNEKLFF. CDR3 DNA sequence: TGCGCCAGCAGCCAAGATGAAGGCTCGAATGAAAAACTGTTTTTT.

The DNA for the CDR3 is TGTGCCAGCAGCGCGCCCGGAGGACTACTAGGGATCTACGAGCAGTACGTC. It yields the protein CASSAPGGLLGIYEQYV. The chain links TRBV6-1 to TRBJ2-7; D may be TRBD2 (6 bases). Germline V CDR1 and CDR2: MNHNS, SASEGT. This CDR3 is built from 17 residues. V shed 6 bases and J shed 3 bases, with 24 bases lying between them.

This clonotype was recorded at least ten times. The chain links TRBV5-1 to TRBJ1-1, with D tentatively TRBD1 (5 bases). Trimming removed 1 base at V and 7 bases at J, with 8 bases between. Germline V gene sequence: CDR1 SGHRS, CDR2 YFSETQ. The CDR3 has 12 amino acids. DNA for the CDR3: TGCGCCAGCAGCTTGCAGGGTAATGAAGCTTTCTTT. Residues: CASSLQGNEAFF.

This chain uses TRBV3-1 with TRBJ2-3, with TRBD1 as a possible D gene (6 bases). Germline V CDR1 and CDR2: LGHDT, YNNKEL (reference sequence). The CDR3 loop spans 15 amino acids. The V end was cut by 11 bases, the J end by 7 bases, with 25 bases between. The CDR3 loop is CASTKQGRRTHTQYF. In DNA form, the CDR3 reads TGTGCCTCCACCAAGCAGGGGCGGCGGACACATACGCAGTATTTT.

In this sample, this clonotype turned up a few times. V is TRBV7-2 and J is TRBJ2-2; 7 bases are shared with TRBD2. The CDR3 contains 17 residues. Germline trimming cut 5 bases from V and 4 bases from J; bases unmatched to any gene: 13. CDR1 and CDR2 (germline): SGHTA, FQGNSA. The CDR3 DNA sequence: TGTGCCAGCAGCCAGGGACTATTGTTCACCCGCACCGGGGAGCTGTTTTTT. This sequence encodes CASSQGLLFTRTGELFF. The complete variable domain, with remaining parts taken from reference TRBV7-2 and TRBJ2-2, reads GAGVSQSPSNKVTEKGKDVELRCDPISGHTALYWYRQSLGQGLEFLIYFQGNSAPDKSGLPSDRFSAERTGGSVSTLTIQRTQQEDSAVYLCASSQGLLFTRTGELFFGEGSRLTVL.

The chain has TRBV7-3 and TRBJ2-1; perhaps TRBD2 as D (6 bases). This CDR3 is 14 amino acids long. Germline CDR1 SGHTA, CDR2 FQGTGA. The V end was cut by 0 bases, the J end by 8 bases, with 11 bases between. CDR3 DNA: TGTGCCAGCAGCTTAACAGCGGGTATGGATGAGCAGTTCTTC. The encoded protein is CASSLTAGMDEQFF.

This chain uses TRBV13 with TRBJ2-3; TRBD2 matches 13 bases. CDR1 is PRHDT and CDR2 is FYEKMQ in the germline V gene (reference sequence). This CDR3 spans 17 amino acids. V dropped 1 base and J dropped 5; count of bases not matched to a gene: 6. CDR3 DNA sequence: TGTGCCAGCAGCTTAGCCCCCTGGACTAGCGGGGGAGATACGCAGTATTTT. It yields the protein CASSLAPWTSGGDTQYF.

The chain has TRBV4-1 and TRBJ2-1; either TRBD1 or TRBD2 may fit D (5 bases each). This CDR3 has 15 amino acids. Germline CDR1 is MGHRA and CDR2 is YSYEKL. Between the trimmed V and J ends, which lost 0 bases and 9 bases, there was a span of 15 bases. CDR3 residues: CASSQDSRGAGEQFF. The CDR3 coding sequence is TGCGCCAGCAGCCAAGATTCTAGAGGGGCGGGTGAGCAGTTCTTC.

V is TRBV6-5 and J is TRBJ2-1; D is ambiguous. CDR1 is MNHEY and CDR2 is SVGAGI in the germline V gene. This CDR3 spans 11 amino acids. The ends were cut back, 6 bases at V and 8 bases at J, with 8 bases in the middle. CDR3 amino acids: CASRAIDEQFF. The CDR3 DNA follows: TGTGCCAGCAGGGCTATTGATGAGCAGTTCTTC.

The sample holds a few counts of this clonotype. The rearrangement joins TRBV20-1 to TRBJ2-7; TRBD1 matches at 8 bases. Germline trimming cut 3 bases from V and 4 bases from J; bases unmatched to any gene: 5. Germline CDR1 and CDR2: DFQATT and SNEGSKA (reference sequence). There are 13 residues in the CDR3. CDR3 coding DNA: TGCAGTGCTAGGGGGCAGGGGGCTTACGAGCAGTACTTC. This sequence encodes CSARGQGAYEQYF.

This clonotype was seen ten or more times. This rearrangement joins TRBV12-3 or TRBV12-4 to TRBJ2-6; D call uncertain. Trimming took off 8 bases at V and 2 bases at J, with 7 bases between the two ends. The CDR3 has 13 amino acids. The CDR3 reads CASGNAGANVLTF. DNA of the CDR3: TGTGCCAGCGGAAACGCTGGGGCCAACGTCCTGACTTTC.

This clonotype appeared a few times. The chain joins TRBV5-1 to TRBJ2-3, with TRBD2 matching 8 bases. V gave up 6 bases and J gave up 0 bases; unmatched junction bases: 3. Germline CDR1 is SGHRS and CDR2 is YFSETQ. CDR3 length: 14 amino acids. CDR3 amino acids: CASIGGESTDTQYF. The DNA of the CDR3 is TGCGCCAGCATCGGGGGGGAGAGCACAGATACGCAGTATTTT.

This clonotype was detected only a few times. The chain couples TRBV2 to TRBJ2-7, with D maybe TRBD1 (6 bases). The germline V and J ends were trimmed by 5 bases and 4 bases, with 15 bases remaining between them. The germline V gene encodes CDR1 SNHLY and CDR2 FYNNEI. The CDR3 is 14 amino acids. The CDR3 region is CASSTNRDTYEQYF. The CDR3 DNA follows: TGTGCCAGCAGTACGAACCGGGACACATACGAGCAGTACTTC.

This clonotype was observed a few times. The chain employs TRBV7-2 and TRBJ2-5; D is unresolved. This CDR3 is built from 12 residues. Deletions cut 5 bases from V and 4 bases from J, with 8 bases between. The germline V gene has CDR1 SGHTA and CDR2 FQGNSA. CDR3 amino acids: CASSKSRETQYF. CDR3 nucleotides: TGTGCCAGCAGCAAGTCCAGAGAGACCCAGTACTTC.

This clonotype was counted a few times. This chain joins TRBV6-1 and TRBJ2-6; D remains unclear. The V gene lost 7 bases and the J gene lost 4 bases, with 11 bases spanning the gap. Germline V lookup: CDR1 MNHNS, CDR2 SASEGT. This CDR3 contains 14 residues. CDR3 in DNA: TGTGCCAGCAAACTCTGGGCCGGGGCCAACGTCCTGACTTTC. This sequence encodes CASKLWAGANVLTF.

This clonotype was seen at least ten times. The V call is TRBV5-5, the J call TRBJ2-7; D remains ambiguous. The CDR3 runs to 12 residues. The V end lost 0 bases, the J end lost 4 bases, and 5 bases lay between the germline ends. Germline values: CDR1 SGHKS, CDR2 YYEKEE (reference sequence). CDR3 DNA sequence: TGTGCCAGCAGCTTGGGAGATTACGAGCAGTACGTC. Translating gives CASSLGDYEQYV.

This clonotype was observed a handful of times. The V call is TRBV6-5, the J call TRBJ2-7; D gene uncertain. The V and J ends lost 0 bases and 0 bases respectively, with 9 bases between them. Looked up from germline, CDR1 is MNHEY and CDR2 is SVGAGI. The CDR3 is 15 amino acids. For the CDR3, the DNA is TGTGCCAGCAGTTACTCGAGTCTCGGCTCCTACGAGCAGTACTTC. Residues: CASSYSSLGSYEQYF.

This clonotype was seen a few times. This chain links TRBV7-9 with TRBJ2-1, with TRBD2 matching 9 bases. The CDR3 has 15 amino acids. V dropped 7 bases and J dropped 4; count of bases not matched to a gene: 8. Germline V gene sequence: CDR1 SEHNR, CDR2 FQNEAQ (reference sequence). The CDR3 reads CASTPSGGLYNEQFF. In DNA form, the CDR3 reads TGTGCCAGCACCCCGAGCGGGGGGCTTTACAATGAGCAGTTCTTC. Complete variable domain (other parts from reference TRBV7-9 and TRBJ2-1): DTGVSQNPRHKITKRGQNVTFRCDPISEHNRLYWYRQTLGQGPEFLTYFQNEAQLEKSRLLSDRFSAERPKGSFSTLEIQRTEQGDSAMYLCASTPSGGLYNEQFFGPGTRLTVL.

The rearrangement uses TRBV29-1 and TRBJ1-2; D possibly corresponds to TRBD1 (5 bases). From germline, CDR1 is SQVTM and CDR2 ANQGSEA. CDR3 length: 11 residues. The germline V and J ends were trimmed by 7 bases and 3 bases, with 9 bases remaining between them. The CDR3: CSGGGDYGYTF. The CDR3 bases are TGCAGCGGGGGGGGGGACTATGGCTACACCTTC.

The rearrangement uses TRBV7-2 and TRBJ2-1; D is possibly TRBD2 (6 bases). V was clipped by 1 base and J by 9 bases, with 13 bases between them. Germline CDR1 SGHTA, CDR2 FQGNSA. The CDR3 is 14 residues long. The CDR3 DNA reads TGTGCCAGCAGCTTAGGGAGGGGTCTCGGTGAGCAGTTCTTC. This gives the protein CASSLGRGLGEQFF.